This TCR beta chain was sequenced in a study of beta chain features in type 1 diabetes. CD45RO/CCR7/CD25/CD127/CD95/CD27 staining was used to isolate CD4+ naive, central memory, regulatory and stem cell-like memory cells by sorting. Findings and limits, study-wide: Moderate yet significant TCRB CDR3 shortening was seen in Type 1 diabetes patients in all four CD4+ subsets. PCR might favor shorter templates, but any such skew would affect patients and controls equally. Type 1 diabetes patients showed fewer insertions and more deletions at VDJ junctions. The question left open here concerned HLA type influencing TCRB rearrangement.

Trimming left V 3 bases short and J 4 bases short, with 9 bases between. This CDR3 contains 13 residues. The germline V gene has CDR1 KGHSH and CDR2 LQKENI. The sequenced template was cDNA made from the entire isolated RNA. Using immunoSEQ multiplex PCR, the repertoire was profiled, and TCRdb retains in-frame clones only, with some absent. The sample records about 710,000 clones, over 12% being singletons. In regard to this clone: Antigen specificity is unknown. Other nucleotide sequences from this sample produce the same CDR3.

The V and J genes are TRBV18 and TRBJ1-2; tentative D call: TRBD1 (5 bases). The receptor comes from a man aged 18 to 30 with type 1 diabetes. Material: naive CD4+ T cells from blood. CDR3 amino acids: CASSPDSLYGYTF. CDR3 DNA: TGTGCCAGCTCACCCGACAGCCTCTATGGCTACACCTTC.